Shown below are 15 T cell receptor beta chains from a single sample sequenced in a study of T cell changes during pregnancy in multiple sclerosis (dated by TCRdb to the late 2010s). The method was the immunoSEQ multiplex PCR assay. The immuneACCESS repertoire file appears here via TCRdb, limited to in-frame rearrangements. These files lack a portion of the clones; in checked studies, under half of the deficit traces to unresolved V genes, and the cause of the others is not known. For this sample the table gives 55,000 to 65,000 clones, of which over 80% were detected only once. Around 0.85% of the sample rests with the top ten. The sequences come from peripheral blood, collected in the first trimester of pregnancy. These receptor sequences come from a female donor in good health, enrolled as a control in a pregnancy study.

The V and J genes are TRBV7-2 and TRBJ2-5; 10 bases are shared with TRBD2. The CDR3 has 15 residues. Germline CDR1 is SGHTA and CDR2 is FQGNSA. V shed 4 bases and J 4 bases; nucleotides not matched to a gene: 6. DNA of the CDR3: TGTGCCAGCAGCTCGAGAGGGACTAGCGCAGAGACCCAGTACTTC. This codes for CASSSRGTSAETQYF.

CDR3 coding DNA: TGCGCCAGCAGCCAAGCAGGTTCCACTAATGAAAAACTGTTTTTT. This translates into CASSQAGSTNEKLFF. The chain has TRBV4-3 and TRBJ1-4; the D is unclear. Trimming cost V 1 base and J 2 bases, with 8 bases left between them. Per germline, CDR1 LGHNA and CDR2 YSLEER. CDR3 length equals 15 residues.

CDR3 loop: CASSPPTGGQGEQFF. DNA for the CDR3: TGTGCCAGCTCACCACCGACGGGGGGGCAGGGTGAGCAGTTCTTC. The chain carries TRBV18 and TRBJ2-1, with 8 bases matching TRBD2. The CDR3 is 15 residues long. The germline V gene encodes CDR1 KGHSH and CDR2 LQKENI. V trimming: 0 bases; J trimming: 9 bases; junction bases outside the gene matches: 7. The variable domain in full, completed from reference TRBV18 and TRBJ2-1, reads NAGVMQNPRHLVRRRGQEARLRCSPMKGHSHVYWYRQLPEEGLKFMVYLQKENIIDESGMPKERFSAEFPKEGPSILRIQQVVRGDSAAYFCASSPPTGGQGEQFFGPGTRLTVL.

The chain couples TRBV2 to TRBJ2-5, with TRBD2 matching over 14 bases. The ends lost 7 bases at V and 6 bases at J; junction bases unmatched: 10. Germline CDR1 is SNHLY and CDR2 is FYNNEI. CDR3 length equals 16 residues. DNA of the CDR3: TGTGCCAGCACAGGACTAGCGGGGGGCGATCGGCAGACCCAGTACTTC. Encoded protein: CASTGLAGGDRQTQYF.

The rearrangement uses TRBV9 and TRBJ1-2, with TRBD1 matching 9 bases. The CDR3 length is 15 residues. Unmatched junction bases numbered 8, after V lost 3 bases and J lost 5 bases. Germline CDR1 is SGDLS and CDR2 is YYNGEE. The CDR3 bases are TGTGCCAGCAGCGCCTACCGGGACAGGGTTTATGGCTACACCTTC. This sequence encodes CASSAYRDRVYGYTF.

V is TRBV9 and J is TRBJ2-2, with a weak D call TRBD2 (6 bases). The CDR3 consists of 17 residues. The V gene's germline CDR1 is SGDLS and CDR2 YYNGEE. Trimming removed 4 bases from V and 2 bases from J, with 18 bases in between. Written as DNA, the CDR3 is TGTGCCAGCAGCAACCGGGAGACAGCTAGAAACACCGGGGAGCTGTTTTTT. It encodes CASSNRETARNTGELFF.

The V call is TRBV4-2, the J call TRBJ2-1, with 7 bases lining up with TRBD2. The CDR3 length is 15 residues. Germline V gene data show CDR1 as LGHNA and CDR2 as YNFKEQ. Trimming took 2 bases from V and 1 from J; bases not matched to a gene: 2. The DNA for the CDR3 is TGTGCCAGCAGCCAACAACTAGCGTCCTACAATGAGCAGTTCTTC. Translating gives CASSQQLASYNEQFF.

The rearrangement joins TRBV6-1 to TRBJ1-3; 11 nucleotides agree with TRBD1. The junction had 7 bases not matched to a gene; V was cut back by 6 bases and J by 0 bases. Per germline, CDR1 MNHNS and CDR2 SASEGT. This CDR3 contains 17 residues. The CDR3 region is CASREPGTGGSGNTIYF. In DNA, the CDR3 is TGTGCCAGCAGAGAACCCGGGACAGGGGGCTCTGGAAACACCATATATTTT.

The CDR3 nucleotides are TGTGCCATCAGTGACAGGGGAAACTATGGCTACACCTTC. It is translated as CAISDRGNYGYTF. J is TRBJ1-2 and V is TRBV10-3; tentatively, D is TRBD1 (6 bases). The CDR3 has 13 amino acids. With 3 bases removed from V and 2 bases from J, the gap between germline ends came to 7 bases. Germline loops: CDR1 ENHRY, CDR2 SYGVKD.

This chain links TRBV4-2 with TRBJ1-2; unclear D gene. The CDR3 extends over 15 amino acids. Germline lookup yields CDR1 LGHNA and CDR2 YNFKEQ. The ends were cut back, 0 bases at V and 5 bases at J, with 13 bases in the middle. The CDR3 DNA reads TGTGCCAGCAGCCAAGATTCCGGGTTACTTTATGGCTACACCTTC. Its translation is CASSQDSGLLYGYTF.

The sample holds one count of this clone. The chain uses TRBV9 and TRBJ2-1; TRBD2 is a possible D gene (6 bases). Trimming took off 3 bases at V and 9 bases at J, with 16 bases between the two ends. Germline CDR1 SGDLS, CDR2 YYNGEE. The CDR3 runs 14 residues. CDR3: CASSARLGAGEQFF. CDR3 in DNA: TGTGCCAGCAGCGCAAGACTAGGTGCAGGTGAGCAGTTCTTC.

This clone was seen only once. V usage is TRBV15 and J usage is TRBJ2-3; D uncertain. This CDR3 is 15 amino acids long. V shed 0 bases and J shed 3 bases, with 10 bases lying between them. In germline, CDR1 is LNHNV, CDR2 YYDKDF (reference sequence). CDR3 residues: CATSRDPLETDTQYF. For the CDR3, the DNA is TGTGCCACCAGCAGAGACCCCTTGGAGACAGATACGCAGTATTTT.

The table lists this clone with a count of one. The chain's CDR3 is CASSVDRLSGNTIYF. The CDR3 nucleotides are TGTGCCAGCAGTGTTGACAGGCTCTCTGGAAACACCATATATTTT. This chain joins TRBV5-4 and TRBJ1-3; D might be TRBD1 (6 bases). V lost 5 bases to trimming and J lost 0 bases, with 12 bases between them. CDR1 is SGHNT, CDR2 YYREEE, per germline (reference sequence). CDR3 length equals 15 residues.

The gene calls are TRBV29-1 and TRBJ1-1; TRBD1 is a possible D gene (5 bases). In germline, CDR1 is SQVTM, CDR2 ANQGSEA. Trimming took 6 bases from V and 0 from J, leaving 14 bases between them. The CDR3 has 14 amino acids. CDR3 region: CSVKETTVNTEAFF. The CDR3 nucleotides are TGCAGCGTCAAAGAAACGACAGTGAACACTGAAGCTTTCTTT.

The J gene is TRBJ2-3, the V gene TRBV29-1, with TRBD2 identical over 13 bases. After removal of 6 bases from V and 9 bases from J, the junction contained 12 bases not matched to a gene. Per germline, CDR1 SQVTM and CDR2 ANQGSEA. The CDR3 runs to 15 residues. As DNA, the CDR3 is TGCAGCGTAAAGGGGACTAGCGGGGTGGTGGTGACGCAGTATTTT. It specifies CSVKGTSGVVVTQYF.